This TCR beta chain was captured in a study of cytomegalovirus exposure and HLA in healthy donors. Study background: Unique TCRs numbering about 85 million, obtained from HLA-typed donors, made up an early data release.

This clone was counted a few times. With 60 Vbeta and 13 Jbeta primers, the PCR was carried out. Assay: immunoSEQ multiplex PCR; the TCRdb copy retains only in-frame clones and omits some. The sample has over 100,000 clones, around four fifths seen once. The CDR3 spans 19 residues. Per the germline V gene, CDR1 is MNHNS and CDR2 is SASEGT. V trimming: 0 bases; J trimming: 2 bases; junction bases outside the gene matches: 8. The rearrangement links TRBV6-1 to TRBJ2-3; 13 nucleotides match TRBD2. The receptor was derived from a man in his forties in good health and CMV-seronegative. Sequencing input: PBMCs. The CDR3 sequence: CASSEARLAGGLSTDTQYF. The CDR3 nucleotides read TGTGCCAGCAGTGAAGCCCGACTAGCGGGGGGCCTGTCCACAGATACGCAGTATTTT.